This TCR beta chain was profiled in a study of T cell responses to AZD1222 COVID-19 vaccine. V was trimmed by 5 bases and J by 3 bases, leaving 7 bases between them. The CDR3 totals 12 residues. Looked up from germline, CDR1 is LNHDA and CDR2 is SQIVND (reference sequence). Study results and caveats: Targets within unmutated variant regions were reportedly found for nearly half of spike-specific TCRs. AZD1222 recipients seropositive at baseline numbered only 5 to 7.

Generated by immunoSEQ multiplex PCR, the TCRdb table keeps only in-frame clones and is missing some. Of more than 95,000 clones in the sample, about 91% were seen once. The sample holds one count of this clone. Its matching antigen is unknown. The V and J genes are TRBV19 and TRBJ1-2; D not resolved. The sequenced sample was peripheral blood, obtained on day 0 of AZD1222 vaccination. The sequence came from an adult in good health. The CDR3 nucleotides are TGTGCCAGTAGTTTATCCGACTATGGCTACACCTTC. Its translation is CASSLSDYGYTF. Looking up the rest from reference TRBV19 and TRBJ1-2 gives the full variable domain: DGGITQSPKYLFRKEGQNVTLSCEQNLNHDAMYWYRQDPGQGLRLIYYSQIVNDFQKGDIAEGYSVSREKKESFPLTVTSAQKNPTAFYLCASSLSDYGYTFGSGTRLTVV.